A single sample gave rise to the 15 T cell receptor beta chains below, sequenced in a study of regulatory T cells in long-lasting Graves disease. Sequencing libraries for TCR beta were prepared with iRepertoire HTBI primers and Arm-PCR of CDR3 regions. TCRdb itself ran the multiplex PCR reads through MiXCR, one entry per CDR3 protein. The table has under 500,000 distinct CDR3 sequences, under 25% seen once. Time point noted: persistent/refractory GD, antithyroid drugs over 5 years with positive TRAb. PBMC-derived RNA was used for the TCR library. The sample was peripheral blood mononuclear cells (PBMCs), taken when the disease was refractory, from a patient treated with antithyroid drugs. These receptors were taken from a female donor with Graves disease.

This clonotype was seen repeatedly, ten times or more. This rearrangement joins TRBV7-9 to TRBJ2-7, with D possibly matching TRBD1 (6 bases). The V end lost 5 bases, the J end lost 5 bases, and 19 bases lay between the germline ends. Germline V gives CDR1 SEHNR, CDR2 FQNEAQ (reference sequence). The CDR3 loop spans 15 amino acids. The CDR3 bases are TGTGCCAGCAGCCCAGGGGCGGCAAATTTCCACGAGCAGTACTTC. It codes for CASSPGAANFHEQYF.

CDR3 protein: CSARRGENLNTIYF. The CDR3 DNA is TGCAGTGCTAGACGCGGGGAAAACTTAAACACCATATATTTT. The chain has TRBV20-1 and TRBJ1-3; D is ambiguous. The germline CDR1 and CDR2 sequences are DFQATT and SNEGSKA (reference sequence). Trimming stripped 2 bases from V and 6 bases from J, with 14 bases between. CDR3 size: 14 residues.

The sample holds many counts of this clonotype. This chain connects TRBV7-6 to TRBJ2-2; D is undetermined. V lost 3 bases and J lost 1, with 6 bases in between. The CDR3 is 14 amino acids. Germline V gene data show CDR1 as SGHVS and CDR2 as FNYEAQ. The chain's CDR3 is CASSFYQNTGELFF. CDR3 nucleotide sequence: TGTGCCAGCAGCTTTTATCAGAACACCGGGGAGCTGTTTTTT.

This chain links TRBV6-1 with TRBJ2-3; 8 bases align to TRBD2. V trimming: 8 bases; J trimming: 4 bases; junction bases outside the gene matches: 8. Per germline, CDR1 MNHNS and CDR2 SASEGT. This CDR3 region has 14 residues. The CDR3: CASFSGTAADTQYF. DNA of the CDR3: TGTGCCAGCTTTAGCGGGACGGCAGCAGATACGCAGTATTTT.

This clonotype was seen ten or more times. The CDR3: CASSWVRTNEQFF. In DNA form, the CDR3 reads TGTGCCAGCAGTTGGGTCCGAACCAATGAGCAGTTCTTC. The rearrangement uses TRBV27 and TRBJ2-1; D ambiguous. Looked up from germline, CDR1 is MNHEY and CDR2 is SMNVEV (reference sequence). V was shortened by 4 bases and J by 6 bases, with 10 bases between the two germline ends. The CDR3 is made up of 13 amino acids.

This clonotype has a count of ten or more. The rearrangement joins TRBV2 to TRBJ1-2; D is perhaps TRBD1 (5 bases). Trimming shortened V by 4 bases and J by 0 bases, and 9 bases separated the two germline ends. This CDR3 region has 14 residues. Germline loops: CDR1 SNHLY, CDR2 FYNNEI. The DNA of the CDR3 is TGTGCCAGCAGTGCCGGGGGTTCTAACTATGGCTACACCTTC. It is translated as CASSAGGSNYGYTF. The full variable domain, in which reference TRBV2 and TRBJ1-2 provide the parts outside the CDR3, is EPEVTQTPSHQVTQMGQEVILRCVPISNHLYFYWYRQILGQKVEFLVSFYNNEISEKSEIFDDQFSVERPDGSNFTLKIRSTKLEDSAMYFCASSAGGSNYGYTFGSGTRLTVV.

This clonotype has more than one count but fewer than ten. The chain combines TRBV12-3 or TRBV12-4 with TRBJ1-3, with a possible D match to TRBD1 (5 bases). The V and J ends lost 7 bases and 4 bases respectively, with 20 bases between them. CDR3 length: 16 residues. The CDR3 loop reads CASTTFRGGYGNTIYF. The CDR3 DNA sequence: TGTGCCAGCACCACATTCCGGGGCGGCTACGGAAACACCATATATTTT.

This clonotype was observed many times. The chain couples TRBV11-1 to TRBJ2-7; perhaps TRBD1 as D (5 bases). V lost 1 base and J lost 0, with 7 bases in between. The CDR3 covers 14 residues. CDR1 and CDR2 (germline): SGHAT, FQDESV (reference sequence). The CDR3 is CASSLETASYEQYF. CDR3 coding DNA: TGTGCCAGCAGCTTAGAGACAGCCTCCTACGAGCAGTACTTC. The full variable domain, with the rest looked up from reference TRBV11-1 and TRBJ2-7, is EAEVAQSPRYKITEKSQAVAFWCDPISGHATLYWYRQILGQGPELLVQFQDESVVDDSQLPKDRFSAERLKGVDSTLKIQPAELGDSAMYLCASSLETASYEQYFGPGTRLTVT.

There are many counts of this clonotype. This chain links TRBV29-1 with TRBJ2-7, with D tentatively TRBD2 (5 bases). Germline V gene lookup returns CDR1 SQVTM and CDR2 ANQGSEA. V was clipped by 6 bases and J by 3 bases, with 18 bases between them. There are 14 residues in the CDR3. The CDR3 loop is CSVVRAGNHYEQYF. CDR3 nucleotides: TGCAGCGTCGTGCGCGCCGGGAACCACTACGAGCAGTACTTC.

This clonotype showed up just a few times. CDR3 loop: CASSSRAKNIQYF. CDR3 sequence (DNA): TGTGCCAGCAGCTCCCGGGCCAAAAACATTCAGTACTTC. The rearrangement links TRBV5-6 to TRBJ2-4, with unresolved D. The CDR3 extends over 13 amino acids. V was trimmed by 3 bases and J by 1 base, leaving 5 bases between them. Germline V lookup: CDR1 SGHDT, CDR2 YYEEEE.

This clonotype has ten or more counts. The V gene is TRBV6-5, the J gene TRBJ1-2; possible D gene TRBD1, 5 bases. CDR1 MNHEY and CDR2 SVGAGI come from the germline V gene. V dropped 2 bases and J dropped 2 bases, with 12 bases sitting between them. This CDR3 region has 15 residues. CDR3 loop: CASSYARDGNYGYTF. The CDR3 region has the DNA TGTGCCAGCAGTTACGCGAGGGACGGAAACTATGGCTACACCTTC.

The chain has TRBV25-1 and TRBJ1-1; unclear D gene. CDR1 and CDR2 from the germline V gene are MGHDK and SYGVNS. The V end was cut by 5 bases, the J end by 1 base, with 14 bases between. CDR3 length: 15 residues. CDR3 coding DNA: TGTGCCAGCAGTTTGACTCGGGTTACGAACACTGAAGCTTTCTTT. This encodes CASSLTRVTNTEAFF.

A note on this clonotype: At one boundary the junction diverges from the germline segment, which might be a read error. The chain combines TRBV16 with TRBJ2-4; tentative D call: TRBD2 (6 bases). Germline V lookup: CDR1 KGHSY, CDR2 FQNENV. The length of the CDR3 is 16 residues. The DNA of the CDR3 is TGTGCCAGCAGCCAAGCGACTACACTAGCCAGAAACATTCAGTACTTC. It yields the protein CASSQATTLARNIQYF.

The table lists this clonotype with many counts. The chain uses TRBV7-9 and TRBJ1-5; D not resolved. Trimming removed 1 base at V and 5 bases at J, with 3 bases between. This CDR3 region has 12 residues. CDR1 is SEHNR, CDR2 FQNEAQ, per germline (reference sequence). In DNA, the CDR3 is TGTGCCAGCAGCTTAGACTATCAGCCCCAGCATTTT. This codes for CASSLDYQPQHF. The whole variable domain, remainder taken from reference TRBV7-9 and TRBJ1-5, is DTGVSQNPRHKITKRGQNVTFRCDPISEHNRLYWYRQTLGQGPEFLTYFQNEAQLEKSRLLSDRFSAERPKGSFSTLEIQRTEQGDSAMYLCASSLDYQPQHFGDGTRLSIL.

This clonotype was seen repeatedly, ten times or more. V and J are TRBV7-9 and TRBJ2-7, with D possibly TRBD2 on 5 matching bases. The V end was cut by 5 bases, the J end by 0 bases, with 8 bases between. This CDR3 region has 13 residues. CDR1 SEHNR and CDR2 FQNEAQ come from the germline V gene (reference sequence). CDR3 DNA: TGTGCCAGCAGCATCGGGAACTCCTACGAGCAGTACTTC. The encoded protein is CASSIGNSYEQYF.